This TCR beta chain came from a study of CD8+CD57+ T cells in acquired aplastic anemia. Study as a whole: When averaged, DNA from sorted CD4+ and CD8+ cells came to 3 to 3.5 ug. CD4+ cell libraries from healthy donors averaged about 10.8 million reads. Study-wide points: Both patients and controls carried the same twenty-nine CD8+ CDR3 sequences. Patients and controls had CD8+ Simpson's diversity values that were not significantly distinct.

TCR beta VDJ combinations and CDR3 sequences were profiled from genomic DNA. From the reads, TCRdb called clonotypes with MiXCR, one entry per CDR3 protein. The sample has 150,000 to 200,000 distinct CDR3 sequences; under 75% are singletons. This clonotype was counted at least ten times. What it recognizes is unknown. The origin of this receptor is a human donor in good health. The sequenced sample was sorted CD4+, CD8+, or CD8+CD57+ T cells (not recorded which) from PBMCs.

The CDR3 region has the DNA TGCAGTGCTAGTACCAGGGACGGGAGTCAGCCCCAGCATTTT. This gives the protein CSASTRDGSQPQHF. V usage is TRBV20-1 and J usage is TRBJ1-5, with D possibly being TRBD1 (5 bases). This CDR3 contains 14 residues. Trimming cost V 3 bases and J 6 bases, with 15 bases left between them. Germline loops: CDR1 DFQATT, CDR2 SNEGSKA (reference sequence).